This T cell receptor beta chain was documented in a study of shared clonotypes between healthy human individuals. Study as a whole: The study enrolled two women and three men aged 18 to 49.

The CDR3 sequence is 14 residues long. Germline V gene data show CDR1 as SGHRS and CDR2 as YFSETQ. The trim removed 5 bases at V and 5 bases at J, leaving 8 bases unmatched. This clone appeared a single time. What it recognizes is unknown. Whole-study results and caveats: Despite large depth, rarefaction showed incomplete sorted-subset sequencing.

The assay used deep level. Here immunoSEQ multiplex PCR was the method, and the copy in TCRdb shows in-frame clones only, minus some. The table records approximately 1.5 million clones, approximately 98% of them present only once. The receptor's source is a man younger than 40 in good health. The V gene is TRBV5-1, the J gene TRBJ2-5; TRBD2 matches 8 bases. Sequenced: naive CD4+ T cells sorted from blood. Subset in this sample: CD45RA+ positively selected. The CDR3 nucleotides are TGCGCCAGCAGGGCAGCGGGAGTAGGTGAGACCCAGTACTTC. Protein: CASRAAGVGETQYF.